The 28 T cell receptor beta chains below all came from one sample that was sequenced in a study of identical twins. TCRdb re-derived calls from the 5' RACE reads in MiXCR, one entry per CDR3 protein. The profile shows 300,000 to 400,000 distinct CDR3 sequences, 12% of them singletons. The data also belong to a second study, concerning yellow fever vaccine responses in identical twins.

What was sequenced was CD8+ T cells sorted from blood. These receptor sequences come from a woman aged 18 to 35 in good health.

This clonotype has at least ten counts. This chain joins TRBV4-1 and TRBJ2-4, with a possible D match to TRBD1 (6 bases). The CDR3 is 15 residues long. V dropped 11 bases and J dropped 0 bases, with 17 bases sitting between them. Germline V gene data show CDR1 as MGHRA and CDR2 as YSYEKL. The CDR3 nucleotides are TGCGCCTCAGGACAGACCTACCTAGCCAAAAACATTCAGTACTTC. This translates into CASGQTYLAKNIQYF.

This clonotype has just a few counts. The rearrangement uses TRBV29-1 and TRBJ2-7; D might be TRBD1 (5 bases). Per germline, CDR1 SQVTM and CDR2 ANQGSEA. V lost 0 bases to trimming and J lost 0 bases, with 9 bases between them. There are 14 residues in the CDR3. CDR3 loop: CSVEEGESSYEQYF. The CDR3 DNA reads TGCAGCGTTGAAGAAGGGGAAAGCTCCTACGAGCAGTACTTC.

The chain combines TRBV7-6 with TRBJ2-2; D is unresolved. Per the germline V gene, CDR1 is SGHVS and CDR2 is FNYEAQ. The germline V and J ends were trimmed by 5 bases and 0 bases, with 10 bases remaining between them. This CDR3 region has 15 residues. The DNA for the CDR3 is TGTGCCAGCAGCCCCACCTGGTCGAACACCGGGGAGCTGTTTTTT. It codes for CASSPTWSNTGELFF.

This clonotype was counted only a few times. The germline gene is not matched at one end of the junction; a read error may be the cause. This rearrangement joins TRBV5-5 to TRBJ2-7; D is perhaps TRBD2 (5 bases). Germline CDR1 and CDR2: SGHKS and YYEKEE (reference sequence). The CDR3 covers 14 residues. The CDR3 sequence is CASSFGGLSSEQYF. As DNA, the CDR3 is TGTGCCAGCAGCTTTGGAGGTCTGTCCTCCGAGCAGTACTTC.

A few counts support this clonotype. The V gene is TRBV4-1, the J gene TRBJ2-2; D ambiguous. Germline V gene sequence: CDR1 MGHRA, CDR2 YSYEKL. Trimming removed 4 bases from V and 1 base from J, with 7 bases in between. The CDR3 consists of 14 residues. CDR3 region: CASSLLENTGELFF. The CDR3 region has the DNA TGCGCCAGCAGCCTCCTTGAGAACACCGGGGAGCTGTTTTTT.

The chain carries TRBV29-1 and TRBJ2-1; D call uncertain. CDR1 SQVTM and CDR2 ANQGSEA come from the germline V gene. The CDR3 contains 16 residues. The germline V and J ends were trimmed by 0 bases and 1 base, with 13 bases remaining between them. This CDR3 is CSVEERGSRSYNEQFF. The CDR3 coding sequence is TGCAGCGTTGAAGAGAGAGGTAGCCGTTCCTACAATGAGCAGTTCTTC.

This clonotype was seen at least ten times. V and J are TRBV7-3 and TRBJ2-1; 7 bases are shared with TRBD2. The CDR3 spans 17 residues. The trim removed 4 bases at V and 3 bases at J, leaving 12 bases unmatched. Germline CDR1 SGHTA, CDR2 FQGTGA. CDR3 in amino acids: CASSSSSSSGDYNEQFF. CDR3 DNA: TGTGCCAGCAGCTCTAGTTCGTCTAGCGGCGACTACAATGAGCAGTTCTTC.

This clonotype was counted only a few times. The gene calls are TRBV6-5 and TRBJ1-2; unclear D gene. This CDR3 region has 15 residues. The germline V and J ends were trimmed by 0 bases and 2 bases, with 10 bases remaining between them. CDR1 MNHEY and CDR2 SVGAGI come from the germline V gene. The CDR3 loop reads CASSYSVQRNYGYTF. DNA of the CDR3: TGTGCCAGCAGTTACTCGGTACAGCGGAACTATGGCTACACCTTC.

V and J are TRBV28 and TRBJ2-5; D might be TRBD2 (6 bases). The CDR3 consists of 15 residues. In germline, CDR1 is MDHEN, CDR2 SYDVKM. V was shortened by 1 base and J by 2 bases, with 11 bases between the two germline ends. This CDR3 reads CASSLSVGGQETQYF. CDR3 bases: TGTGCCAGCAGTTTATCTGTTGGGGGGCAAGAGACCCAGTACTTC.

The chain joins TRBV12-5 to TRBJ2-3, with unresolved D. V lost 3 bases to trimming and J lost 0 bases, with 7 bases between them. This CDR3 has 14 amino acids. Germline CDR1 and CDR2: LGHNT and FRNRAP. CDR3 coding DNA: TGTGCTAGTGGTTTCTCCTCTAGCACAGATACGCAGTATTTT. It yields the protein CASGFSSSTDTQYF.

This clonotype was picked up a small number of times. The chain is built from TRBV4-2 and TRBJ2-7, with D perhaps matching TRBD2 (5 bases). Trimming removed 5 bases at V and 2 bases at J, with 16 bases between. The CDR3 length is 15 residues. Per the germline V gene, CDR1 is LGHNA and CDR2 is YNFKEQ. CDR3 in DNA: TGTGCCAGCAGCTCGAAACCGGGGTCCACCTACGAGCAGTACTTC. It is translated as CASSSKPGSTYEQYF.

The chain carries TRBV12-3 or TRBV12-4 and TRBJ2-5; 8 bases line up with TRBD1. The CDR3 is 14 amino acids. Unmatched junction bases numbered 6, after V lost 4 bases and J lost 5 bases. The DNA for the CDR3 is TGTGCCAGCAGTTCCGACAGGGGTGGCGAGACCCAGTACTTC. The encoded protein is CASSSDRGGETQYF.

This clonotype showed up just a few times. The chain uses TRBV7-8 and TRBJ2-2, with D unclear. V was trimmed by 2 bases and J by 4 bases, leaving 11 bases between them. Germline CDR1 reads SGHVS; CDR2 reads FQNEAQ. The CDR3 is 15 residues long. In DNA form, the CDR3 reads TGTGCCAGCAGCTTATTTTCAGAGCCCACCGGGGAGCTGTTTTTT. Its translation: CASSLFSEPTGELFF.

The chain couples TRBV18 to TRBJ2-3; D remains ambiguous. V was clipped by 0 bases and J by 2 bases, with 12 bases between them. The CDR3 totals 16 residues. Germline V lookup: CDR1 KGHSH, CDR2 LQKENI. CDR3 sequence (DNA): TGTGCCAGCTCACCACCCTTTGGGGTGGACACAGATACGCAGTATTTT. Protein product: CASSPPFGVDTDTQYF.

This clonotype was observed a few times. The CDR3 reads CSATEAGLNYGYTF. In nucleotides, the CDR3 is TGCAGTGCTACCGAGGCGGGCCTTAACTATGGCTACACCTTC. V usage is TRBV20-1 and J usage is TRBJ1-2; D is undetermined. Germline V gene data show CDR1 as DFQATT and CDR2 as SNEGSKA (reference sequence). This CDR3 region has 14 residues. V was trimmed by 4 bases and J by 1 base, leaving 13 bases between them.

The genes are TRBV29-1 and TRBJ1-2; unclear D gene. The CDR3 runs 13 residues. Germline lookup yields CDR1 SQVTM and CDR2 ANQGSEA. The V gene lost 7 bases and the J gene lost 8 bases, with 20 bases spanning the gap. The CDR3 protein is CSAPLETSEGYTF. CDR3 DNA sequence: TGCAGCGCCCCGTTGGAGACCTCAGAGGGCTACACCTTC.

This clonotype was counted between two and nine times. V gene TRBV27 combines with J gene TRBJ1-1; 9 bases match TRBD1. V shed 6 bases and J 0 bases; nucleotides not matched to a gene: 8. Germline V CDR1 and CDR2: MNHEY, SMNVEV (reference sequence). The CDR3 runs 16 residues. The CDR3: CASRGTGIGLNTEAFF. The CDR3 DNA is TGTGCCAGCAGGGGGACAGGGATTGGCTTGAACACTGAAGCTTTCTTT.

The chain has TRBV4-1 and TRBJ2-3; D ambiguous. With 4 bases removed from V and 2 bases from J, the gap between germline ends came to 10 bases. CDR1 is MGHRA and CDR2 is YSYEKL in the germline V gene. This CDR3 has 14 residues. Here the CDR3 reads CASSPTDTTDTQYF. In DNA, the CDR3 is TGCGCCAGCAGCCCTACTGATACCACAGATACGCAGTATTTT.

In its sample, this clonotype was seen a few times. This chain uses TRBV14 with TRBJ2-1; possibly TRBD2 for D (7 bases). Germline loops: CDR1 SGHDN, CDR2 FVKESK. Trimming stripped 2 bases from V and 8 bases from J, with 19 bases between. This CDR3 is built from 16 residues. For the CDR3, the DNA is TGTGCCAGCAGCCAAAAATGGGACTACCACAGGGATGAGCAGTTCTTC. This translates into CASSQKWDYHRDEQFF.

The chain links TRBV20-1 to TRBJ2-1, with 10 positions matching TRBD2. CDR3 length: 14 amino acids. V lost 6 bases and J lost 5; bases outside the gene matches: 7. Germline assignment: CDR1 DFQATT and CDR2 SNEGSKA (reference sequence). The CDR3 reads CSARVGLADNEQFF. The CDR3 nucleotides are TGCAGTGCCCGGGTCGGACTAGCGGACAATGAGCAGTTCTTC.

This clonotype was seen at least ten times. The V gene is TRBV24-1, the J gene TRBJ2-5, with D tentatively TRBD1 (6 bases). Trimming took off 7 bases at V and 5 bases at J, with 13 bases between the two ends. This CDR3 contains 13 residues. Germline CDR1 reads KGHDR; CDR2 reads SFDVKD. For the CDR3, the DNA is TGTGCCACCAGCCCAGGGGTACGGGAGACCCAGTACTTC. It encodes CATSPGVRETQYF.

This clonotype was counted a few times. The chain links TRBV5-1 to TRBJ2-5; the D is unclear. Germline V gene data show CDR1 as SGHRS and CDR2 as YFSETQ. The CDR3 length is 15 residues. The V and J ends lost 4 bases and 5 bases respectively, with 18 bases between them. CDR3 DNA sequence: TGCGCCAGCAGCCCACTTATCTTAATGCAGGAGACCCAGTACTTC. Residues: CASSPLILMQETQYF.

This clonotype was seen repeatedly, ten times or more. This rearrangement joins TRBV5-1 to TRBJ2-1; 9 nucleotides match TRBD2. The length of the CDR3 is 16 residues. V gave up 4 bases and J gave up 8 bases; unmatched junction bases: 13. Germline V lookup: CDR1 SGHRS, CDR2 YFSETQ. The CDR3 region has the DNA TGCGCCAGCAGCGACCTTGTAGCGGGAGAGCGTGATGAGCAGTTCTTC. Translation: CASSDLVAGERDEQFF.

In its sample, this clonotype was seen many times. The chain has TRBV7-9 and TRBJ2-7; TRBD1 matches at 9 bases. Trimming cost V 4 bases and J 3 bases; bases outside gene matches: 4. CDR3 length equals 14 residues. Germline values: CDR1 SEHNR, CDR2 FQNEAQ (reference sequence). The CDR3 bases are TGTGCCAGCAGCTCTCGACAGGGGGGCTACGAGCAGTACTTC. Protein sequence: CASSSRQGGYEQYF.

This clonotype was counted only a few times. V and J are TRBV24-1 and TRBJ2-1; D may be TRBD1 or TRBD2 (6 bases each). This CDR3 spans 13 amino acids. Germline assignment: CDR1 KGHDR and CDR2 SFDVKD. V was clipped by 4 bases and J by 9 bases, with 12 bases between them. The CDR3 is CATSEVGGFEQFF. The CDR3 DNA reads TGTGCCACCAGTGAGGTCGGGGGCTTTGAGCAGTTCTTC.

CDR3 DNA: TGTGCCAGCAGCGTAGATCCCTCAGTCGCGGGAGGGAAAAATGAGCAGTTCTTC. Translated: CASSVDPSVAGGKNEQFF. The genes are TRBV9 and TRBJ2-1; TRBD2 matches at 9 bases. The CDR3 runs 18 residues. Germline CDR1 and CDR2: SGDLS and YYNGEE. Trimming at V came to 0 bases and at J to 7 bases, leaving 14 bases not matched to a gene.

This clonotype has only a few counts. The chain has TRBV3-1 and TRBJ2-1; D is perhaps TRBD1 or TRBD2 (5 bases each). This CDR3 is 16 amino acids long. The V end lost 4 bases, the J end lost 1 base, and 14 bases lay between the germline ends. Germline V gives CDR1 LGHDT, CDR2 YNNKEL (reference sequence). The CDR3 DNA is TGTGCCAGCAGCCTTCGCCCGGGGCTGTCCTACAATGAGCAGTTCTTC. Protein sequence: CASSLRPGLSYNEQFF.

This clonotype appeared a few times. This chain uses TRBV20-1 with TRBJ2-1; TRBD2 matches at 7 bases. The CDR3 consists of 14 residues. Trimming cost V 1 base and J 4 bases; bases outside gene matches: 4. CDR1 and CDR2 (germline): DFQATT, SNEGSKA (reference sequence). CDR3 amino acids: CSARARGVYNEQFF. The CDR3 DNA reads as TGCAGTGCTAGAGCCCGGGGGGTTTACAATGAGCAGTTCTTC.